The 13 T cell receptor beta chains below come from one sample, sequenced in a study of blood T cell repertoires in COVID-19. Libraries were prepared by immunoSEQ multiplex PCR; TCRdb keeps only in-frame clonotypes and omits some of them. The profile shows 200,000 to 300,000 clones, 86% of them singletons. Input material: PBMCs or T cells enriched from blood (not recorded which). The receptors stem from a woman under 30 who had recovered from COVID-19.

The J gene is TRBJ2-1, the V gene TRBV6-1; TRBD1 matches at 10 bases. The CDR3 covers 17 residues. CDR1 and CDR2 (germline): MNHNS, SASEGT. The V gene end was trimmed by 1 base and the J gene end by 0 bases; junction bases not matched to a gene: 3. CDR3 protein: CASSEEGQGSSYNEQFF. The CDR3 bases are TGTGCCAGCAGTGAAGAGGGACAGGGGTCCTCCTACAATGAGCAGTTCTTC.

Only one count was recorded for this clone. This rearrangement joins TRBV5-6 to TRBJ1-1; TRBD1 aligns across 7 bases. The CDR3 runs to 14 residues. Per germline, CDR1 SGHDT and CDR2 YYEEEE. Unmatched junction bases numbered 7, after V lost 3 bases and J lost 5 bases. This chain's CDR3 is CASSYATGDTEAFF. In nucleotides, the CDR3 is TGTGCCAGCAGCTATGCAACAGGGGATACTGAAGCTTTCTTT.

This rearrangement joins TRBV6-5 to TRBJ2-7; TRBD1 aligns across 8 bases. There are 14 residues in the CDR3. J lost 5 bases, V lost 6 bases, and 9 bases had no gene match. Germline V lookup: CDR1 MNHEY, CDR2 SVGAGI. CDR3 in DNA: TGTGCCAGCAGGACAGACAGGGGAGCGGACGAGCAGTACTTC. Translating gives CASRTDRGADEQYF.

In this sample, this clone turned up once. J is TRBJ2-2 and V is TRBV5-4; 9 positions match TRBD1. Germline V gene data show CDR1 as SGHNT and CDR2 as YYREEE (reference sequence). J was trimmed by 8 bases and V by 9 bases; bases with no gene match: 8. This CDR3 is built from 13 residues. For the CDR3, the DNA is TGTGCCACCGGGACAGGGATTAGGGGGGAGCTGTTTTTT. Residues: CATGTGIRGELFF.

In its sample, this clone was seen a few times. V usage is TRBV7-2 and J usage is TRBJ2-3; 12 nucleotides align to TRBD2. Germline CDR1 reads SGHTA; CDR2 reads FQGNSA. V shed 5 bases and J 7 bases; nucleotides not matched to a gene: 10. CDR3 length: 16 amino acids. CDR3 region: CASSTTSGGSVNTQYF. CDR3 in DNA: TGTGCCAGCAGCACAACTAGCGGGGGGTCGGTTAATACGCAGTATTTT. Drawing the rest from reference TRBV7-2 and TRBJ2-3, the complete variable domain is GAGVSQSPSNKVTEKGKDVELRCDPISGHTALYWYRQSLGQGLEFLIYFQGNSAPDKSGLPSDRFSAERTGGSVSTLTIQRTQQEDSAVYLCASSTTSGGSVNTQYFGPGTRLTVL.

The V call is TRBV7-9, the J call TRBJ2-7; a possible D gene is TRBD2 (6 bases). The CDR3 sequence is 15 residues long. The V gene lost 3 bases and the J gene lost 11 bases, with 23 bases spanning the gap. Germline-derived CDR1 and CDR2 are SEHNR and FQNEAQ (reference sequence). DNA of the CDR3: TGTGCCAGCAGCTTGGGGCGTTCACAGCCCGGAGGGGAGTACTTC. It translates to CASSLGRSQPGGEYF.

The J gene is TRBJ2-3, the V gene TRBV9; tentatively, D is TRBD2 (5 bases). V was cut by 4 bases and J by 8 bases, with 20 bases left in between. This CDR3 contains 15 residues. Looked up from germline, CDR1 is SGDLS and CDR2 is YYNGEE. In DNA, the CDR3 is TGTGCCAGCAGCCAAAGTCCCATAGCGTCTACTACGCAGTATTTT. Translated, it gives CASSQSPIASTTQYF.

J is TRBJ1-5 and V is TRBV7-5. TRBV7-5 is shown as a pseudogene. The CDR3 spans 17 residues. In DNA form, the CDR3 reads TGTGTCAGAAGCTTAGGGGTTGGCGGAAATAGCAATCAGCCCCAGCATTTT. Its protein product is CVRSLGVGGNSNQPQHF.

This clone was seen just once. V is TRBV7-6 and J is TRBJ2-6; D is perhaps TRBD1 (5 bases). Germline lookup yields CDR1 SGHVS and CDR2 FNYEAQ. This CDR3 region has 13 residues. The V and J ends lost 4 bases and 11 bases respectively, with 12 bases between them. As DNA, the CDR3 is TGTGCCAGCAGCTCCCTAATCAGGGACGTCCTGACTTTC. It translates to CASSSLIRDVLTF.

The V and J genes are TRBV7-2 and TRBJ1-2; TRBD1 agrees at 11 bases. CDR3 length equals 15 residues. V gave up 5 bases and J gave up 5 bases; unmatched junction bases: 7. Germline lookup yields CDR1 SGHTA and CDR2 FQGNSA. Written as DNA, the CDR3 is TGTGCCAGCAGCGTGCGGACAGGGGGCGAGTATGGCTACACCTTC. Its protein is CASSVRTGGEYGYTF. Full variable domain (outside the CDR3, taken from reference TRBV7-2 and TRBJ1-2): GAGVSQSPSNKVTEKGKDVELRCDPISGHTALYWYRQSLGQGLEFLIYFQGNSAPDKSGLPSDRFSAERTGGSVSTLTIQRTQQEDSAVYLCASSVRTGGEYGYTFGSGTRLTVV.

CDR3 bases: TGTGCCAGCAGTTTTAACCGGGACAAGAACACTGAAGCTTTCTTT. As protein: CASSFNRDKNTEAFF. The chain joins TRBV28 to TRBJ1-1, with TRBD1 as a possible D gene (6 bases). Germline V CDR1 and CDR2: MDHEN, SYDVKM. V shed 3 bases and J shed 1 base, with 12 bases lying between them. CDR3 size: 15 residues. The variable domain in full, completed from reference TRBV28 and TRBJ1-1, reads DVKVTQSSRYLVKRTGEKVFLECVQDMDHENMFWYRQDPGLGLRLIYFSYDVKMKEKGDIPEGYSVSREKKERFSLILESASTNQTSMYLCASSFNRDKNTEAFFGQGTRLTVV.

This clone came up once. J is TRBJ1-1 and V is TRBV30; D not certain. The CDR3 covers 13 residues. The V end lost 2 bases, the J end lost 1 base, and 8 bases lay between the germline ends. CDR1 and CDR2 (germline): GTSNPN, SVGIG (reference sequence). Here the CDR3 reads CAWSLTGNTEAFF. The CDR3 DNA is TGTGCCTGGAGTCTTACGGGGAACACTGAAGCTTTCTTT.

In its sample, this clone was seen once. This chain connects TRBV10-1 to TRBJ2-2, with TRBD2 matching 10 bases. Trimming removed 5 bases from V and 0 bases from J; junction bases left unmatched: 9. Germline V gene sequence: CDR1 WNHNN, CDR2 SYGVQD (reference sequence). This CDR3 comprises 18 residues. In nucleotides, the CDR3 is TGCGCCAGCAGTCAAACGGGACTAGCGTCTCCGAACACCGGGGAGCTGTTTTTT. Amino acids: CASSQTGLASPNTGELFF.